This entry is about one TCR beta chain. This sample was included in a study of T cell clusters in autoimmune cytopenias. TRB was amplified from 250 ng of peripheral blood genomic DNA per sample. Multiplex touch-down PCR amplified TRB using TRB-A and TRB-B pools in one tube. TCRdb re-called the multiplex PCR reads and catalogs CDR3 proteins one per entry, DNA excluded. This sample contains approximately 11,000 distinct CDR3 sequences. This CDR3 has 12 amino acids. The germline gives CDR1 MNHNS, CDR2 SASEGT. The sample was also reused in another study, on T cell repertoires in aging, cancer and after chemotherapy.

Material: peripheral blood. This chain joins TRBV6-1 and TRBJ1-5; the TCRdb D gene call, TRBD1, has no DNA to confirm it. This clonotype originated in a human donor in good health. This chain's CDR3 is CATRQFNQPQHF.